Shown below are 32 T cell receptor beta chains from a single sample sequenced in a study of shared clonotypes between healthy human individuals. Data came from immunoSEQ multiplex PCR; TCRdb stores just in-frame clones and leaves some out. The sample comprises 1 million to 1.2 million clones, 77% of which are singletons, and 0.89% rests with the top ten. Sequences were obtained from memory CD4+ T cells from PBMCs. As for subset: CD45RA-negative fraction. The receptors come from a young man in good health. Some clones in this sample may be carry-over from other donors' samples.

V gene TRBV28 combines with J gene TRBJ1-2; TRBD1 is a possible D gene (5 bases). The CDR3 extends over 15 amino acids. Germline V lookup: CDR1 MDHEN, CDR2 SYDVKM. Trimming cost V 6 bases and J 0 bases, with 14 bases left between them. CDR3 residues: CASRTGGVTNYGYTF. The CDR3 DNA is TGTGCCAGCAGGACCGGGGGGGTTACTAACTATGGCTACACCTTC.

The chain recombines TRBV6-5 with TRBJ2-7; TRBD1 matches at 8 bases. This CDR3 is 15 amino acids long. V lost 5 bases, J lost 3 bases, and 9 bases stayed unmatched. In germline, CDR1 is MNHEY, CDR2 SVGAGI. CDR3 loop: CASSPDRDRFYEQYF. The CDR3 DNA follows: TGTGCCAGCAGTCCGGACAGGGACCGATTCTACGAGCAGTACTTC.

The rearrangement joins TRBV7-2 to TRBJ1-1, with no clear D. The V gene's germline CDR1 is SGHTA and CDR2 FQGNSA. The CDR3 contains 14 residues. V dropped 4 bases and J dropped 14 bases, with 23 bases sitting between them. This CDR3 is CASSSPRAGALLFF. For the CDR3, the DNA is TGTGCCAGCAGCTCCCCGAGGGCAGGCGCCCTTTTGTTCTTT.

The chain uses TRBV6-6 and TRBJ1-1, with 7 bases fitting TRBD1. V gave up 4 bases and J gave up 6 bases; unmatched junction bases: 8. This CDR3 region has 14 residues. Germline V gene sequence: CDR1 MNHNY, CDR2 SVGAGI (reference sequence). In DNA, the CDR3 is TGTGCCAGCAGTTGGGACAGTGCGAGGGCTGAAGCTTTCTTT. It translates to CASSWDSARAEAFF.

The chain joins TRBV7-7 to TRBJ2-5; 9 bases line up with TRBD2. J gave up 5 bases and V 5 bases, and 6 bases lay outside the gene matches. Germline V gene sequence: CDR1 SSHAT, CDR2 FNYEAQ (reference sequence). The CDR3 has 14 amino acids. The CDR3, as DNA: TGTGCCAGCAGCCGCCTAGCGGGAATGGAGACCCAGTACTTC. This sequence encodes CASSRLAGMETQYF.

The CDR3 DNA is TGTGCCAGCAGCTTGGTAGGGTTCCATGAGCAGTTCTTC. This translates into CASSLVGFHEQFF. The chain links TRBV5-4 to TRBJ2-1; D gene ambiguous. The CDR3 has 13 residues. V was cut by 0 bases and J by 8 bases, with 9 bases left in between. Germline V gene lookup returns CDR1 SGHNT and CDR2 YYREEE (reference sequence).

In its sample, this clone was seen a few times. The chain joins TRBV9 to TRBJ2-3, with D perhaps TRBD2 (7 bases). The V gene lost 7 bases and the J gene lost 4 bases, with 13 bases spanning the gap. Germline CDR1 reads SGDLS; CDR2 reads YYNGEE. The CDR3 extends over 13 amino acids. The CDR3 loop reads CASGRGAADTQYF. The CDR3 DNA follows: TGTGCCAGCGGACGGGGGGCCGCAGATACGCAGTATTTT.

The chain has TRBV5-1 and TRBJ1-1; D is perhaps TRBD1 (6 bases). This CDR3 spans 13 amino acids. Germline V gene data show CDR1 as SGHRS and CDR2 as YFSETQ. Trimming took 8 bases from V and 4 from J, leaving 15 bases between them. Here the CDR3 reads CASSEGGGTEAFF. In DNA, the CDR3 is TGCGCCAGTTCCGAGGGGGGTGGCACTGAAGCTTTCTTT.

The chain has TRBV19 and TRBJ1-5; D may be TRBD1 (5 bases). This CDR3 contains 17 residues. CDR1 and CDR2 from the germline V gene are LNHDA and SQIVND (reference sequence). The germline V and J ends were trimmed by 5 bases and 2 bases, with 19 bases remaining between them. The CDR3 sequence: CASSPTGGWGRNQPQHF. The CDR3 region has the DNA TGTGCCAGTAGTCCAACAGGAGGTTGGGGCCGCAATCAGCCCCAGCATTTT.

The rearrangement joins TRBV6-1 to TRBJ1-1; D not resolved. The CDR3 totals 13 residues. Germline V CDR1 and CDR2: MNHNS, SASEGT. The V gene lost 7 bases and the J gene lost 4 bases, with 13 bases spanning the gap. For the CDR3, the DNA is TGTGCCAGCAACCAAATTAAGGGCACTGAAGCTTTCTTT. It yields the protein CASNQIKGTEAFF.

The V gene is TRBV20-1, the J gene TRBJ1-1; no clear D gene. V lost 7 bases and J lost 5, with 11 bases in between. This CDR3 is 11 amino acids long. CDR1 is DFQATT and CDR2 is SNEGSKA in the germline V gene (reference sequence). In DNA form, the CDR3 reads TGCAGTGTCAGGAGGCAGACTGAAGCTTTCTTT. It translates to CSVRRQTEAFF.

The chain employs TRBV11-2 and TRBJ2-5, with 13 bases identical to TRBD2. The J segment lost 2 bases and the V segment lost 5 bases, leaving 2 bases of the junction unmatched. Germline-derived CDR1 and CDR2 are SGHAT and FQNNGV. The CDR3 is 15 residues long. This CDR3 is CASSRTSGRQETQYF. CDR3 DNA: TGTGCCAGCAGCCGGACTAGCGGGAGACAAGAGACCCAGTACTTC. The full variable domain, completed using reference TRBV11-2 and TRBJ2-5, is EAGVAQSPRYKIIEKRQSVAFWCNPISGHATLYWYQQILGQGPKLLIQFQNNGVVDDSQLPKDRFSAERLKGVDSTLKIQPAKLEDSAVYLCASSRTSGRQETQYFGPGTRLLVL.

The gene calls are TRBV14 and TRBJ2-2, with TRBD1 matching 7 bases. This CDR3 spans 14 amino acids. CDR1 is SGHDN, CDR2 FVKESK, per germline. The V gene end was trimmed by 4 bases and the J gene end by 2 bases; junction bases not matched to a gene: 1. The CDR3 DNA reads TGTGCCAGCAGCCGGGACAGCAACACCGGGGAGCTGTTTTTT. It specifies CASSRDSNTGELFF.

This chain uses TRBV4-3 with TRBJ1-1; D remains unclear. This CDR3 has 14 amino acids. CDR1 LGHNA and CDR2 YSLEER come from the germline V gene. V lost 5 bases and J lost 7, with 17 bases in between. The CDR3 here is CASSEAPGRLEAFF. In DNA form, the CDR3 reads TGCGCCAGCAGCGAAGCCCCTGGACGTCTTGAAGCTTTCTTT.

This chain joins TRBV19 and TRBJ1-5; D gene ambiguous. Between the trimmed V and J ends, which lost 10 bases and 0 bases, there was a span of 10 bases. Germline values: CDR1 LNHDA, CDR2 SQIVND (reference sequence). The CDR3 is 13 residues long. The CDR3 DNA reads TGTGCCACCCGGCGGGTTAGCAATCAGCCCCAGCATTTT. Its translation is CATRRVSNQPQHF.

This clone was seen more than once but under ten times. The genes are TRBV5-4 and TRBJ1-1, with a tentative D call TRBD1 (6 bases). The CDR3 is 15 residues long. The germline V gene has CDR1 SGHNT and CDR2 YYREEE (reference sequence). Trimming cost V 6 bases and J 0 bases, with 15 bases left between them. The CDR3 DNA is TGTGCCAGCATGGCAACTACAGGGATGAACACTGAAGCTTTCTTT. This gives the protein CASMATTGMNTEAFF.

This chain connects TRBV4-2 to TRBJ2-7; 9 positions agree with TRBD2. The CDR3 contains 15 residues. J gave up 2 bases and V 0 bases, and 2 bases lay outside the gene matches. Germline CDR1 is LGHNA and CDR2 is YNFKEQ. CDR3 loop: CASSQEVAGAYEQYF. The DNA for the CDR3 is TGTGCCAGCAGCCAAGAAGTAGCGGGAGCCTACGAGCAGTACTTC.

The genes are TRBV27 and TRBJ1-1; 9 positions match TRBD1. The CDR3 extends over 16 amino acids. Per germline, CDR1 MNHEY and CDR2 SMNVEV (reference sequence). Losses at the gene ends were 1 base for V and 5 bases for J; bases not matched to a gene: 8. CDR3 region: CASSLWGQGSVTEAFF. The CDR3 nucleotides read TGTGCCAGCAGTTTATGGGGACAGGGTTCGGTGACTGAAGCTTTCTTT.

This clone was detected only once. This chain connects TRBV5-1 to TRBJ1-3, with 11 bases matching TRBD1. Germline CDR1 and CDR2: SGHRS and YFSETQ. The CDR3 sequence is 17 residues long. The ends lost 2 bases at V and 2 bases at J; junction bases unmatched: 6. The CDR3 DNA reads as TGCGCCAGCAGCTTATGGACAGGGGGCGCCGCTGGAAACACCATATATTTT. Encoded protein: CASSLWTGGAAGNTIYF.

In this sample, this clone turned up a few times. This chain joins TRBV5-1 and TRBJ2-2; the D gene is possibly TRBD2 (5 bases). The ends were cut back, 4 bases at V and 3 bases at J, with 16 bases in the middle. Germline lookup yields CDR1 SGHRS and CDR2 YFSETQ. CDR3 size: 16 residues. CDR3 DNA sequence: TGCGCCAGCAGCCCTCTTACTAGACGGGACACCGGGGAGCTGTTTTTT. Protein product: CASSPLTRRDTGELFF.

This chain joins TRBV7-2 and TRBJ2-7, with D tentatively TRBD2 (6 bases). Germline lookup yields CDR1 SGHTA and CDR2 FQGNSA. V was cut by 2 bases and J by 2 bases, with 25 bases left in between. This CDR3 is built from 19 residues. The CDR3 here is CASSLPRQGGPSRTYEQYF. CDR3 sequence (DNA): TGTGCCAGCAGCTTACCTAGGCAGGGAGGACCTTCCCGGACCTACGAGCAGTACTTC.

The rearrangement links TRBV5-6 to TRBJ2-7; 9 bases agree with TRBD2. CDR1 is SGHDT and CDR2 is YYEEEE in the germline V gene. V shed 4 bases and J 10 bases; nucleotides not matched to a gene: 12. This CDR3 spans 14 amino acids. The CDR3 region has the DNA TGTGCCAGCAGCCAACTTAGCGGGAGCTCCGTCCAGTACTTC. Translation: CASSQLSGSSVQYF.

The genes are TRBV28 and TRBJ2-7, with a possible D match to TRBD2 (7 bases). V lost 2 bases and J 4 bases, leaving 21 bases between the germline ends. CDR3 length: 17 amino acids. Germline CDR1 and CDR2: MDHEN and SYDVKM. CDR3 amino acids: CASSLGGGAQSPYEQYF. The CDR3 nucleotides are TGTGCCAGCAGTTTAGGAGGGGGGGCCCAGTCCCCGTACGAGCAGTACTTC.

This sequence joins TRBV5-1 and TRBJ2-1; 9 positions agree with TRBD2. The CDR3 contains 14 residues. Looked up from germline, CDR1 is SGHRS and CDR2 is YFSETQ. The V and J ends lost 6 bases and 9 bases, in that order; junction bases with no gene match: 10. The CDR3 DNA sequence: TGCGCCAGCAAGCCGGGCGGGAGGGCAGGTGAGCAGTTCTTC. Translated, it gives CASKPGGRAGEQFF.

The chain carries TRBV19 and TRBJ1-5; possible D gene TRBD1, 5 bases. Germline CDR1 reads LNHDA; CDR2 reads SQIVND (reference sequence). V was trimmed by 7 bases and J by 7 bases, leaving 20 bases between them. The CDR3 contains 15 residues. The CDR3 nucleotides are TGTGCCAGTAACCCTCCGCCAGGGCTCGGACAGCCCCAGCATTTT. It translates to CASNPPPGLGQPQHF.

V is TRBV2 and J is TRBJ1-4, with D maybe TRBD1 (6 bases). Trimming shortened V by 1 base and J by 10 bases, and 13 bases separated the two germline ends. The CDR3 runs to 14 residues. Per the germline V gene, CDR1 is SNHLY and CDR2 is FYNNEI. CDR3 sequence reads: CASSEDGGQGKLFF. The CDR3 DNA follows: TGTGCCAGCAGTGAAGACGGGGGGCAGGGAAAACTGTTTTTT.

The chain employs TRBV7-2 and TRBJ2-3; D gene ambiguous. V lost 4 bases to trimming and J lost 5 bases, with 13 bases between them. This CDR3 has 14 amino acids. In germline, CDR1 is SGHTA, CDR2 FQGNSA. The CDR3 DNA follows: TGTGCCAGCAGCTGGAGAATCGCAGGAGATACGCAGTATTTT. Translated: CASSWRIAGDTQYF. The complete variable domain, with remaining parts taken from reference TRBV7-2 and TRBJ2-3, reads GAGVSQSPSNKVTEKGKDVELRCDPISGHTALYWYRQSLGQGLEFLIYFQGNSAPDKSGLPSDRFSAERTGGSVSTLTIQRTQQEDSAVYLCASSWRIAGDTQYFGPGTRLTVL.

The chain employs TRBV30 and TRBJ2-7; D is undetermined. This CDR3 has 15 residues. The V gene's germline CDR1 is GTSNPN and CDR2 SVGIG (reference sequence). V lost 0 bases to trimming and J lost 0 bases, with 12 bases between them. The CDR3 protein is CAWSVRRTPSYEQYF. The CDR3 region has the DNA TGTGCCTGGAGTGTACGAAGGACCCCCTCCTACGAGCAGTACTTC. The full variable domain, completed using reference TRBV30 and TRBJ2-7, is SQTIHQWPATLVQPVGSPLSLECTVEGTSNPNLYWYRQAAGRGLQLLFYSVGIGQISSEVPQNLSASRPQDRQFILSSKKLLLSDSGFYLCAWSVRRTPSYEQYFGPGTRLTVT.

V gene TRBV5-6 combines with J gene TRBJ2-1; 7 bases fit TRBD2. Germline CDR1 reads SGHDT; CDR2 reads YYEEEE. The CDR3 has 14 amino acids. Trimming took 3 bases from V and 8 from J; bases not matched to a gene: 8. The CDR3 is CASSSGEGRYEQFF. CDR3 DNA: TGTGCCAGCAGCTCCGGGGAGGGGAGATATGAGCAGTTCTTC.

For this clone: With a much larger clone just one base away, this may be a read error. This sample includes further DNA sequences coding for the same CDR3. The V gene is TRBV2, the J gene TRBJ2-5; TRBD1 matches at 10 bases. V trimming: 4 bases; J trimming: 4 bases; junction bases outside the gene matches: 0. The CDR3 totals 13 residues. Per germline, CDR1 SNHLY and CDR2 FYNNEI. The CDR3 bases are TGTGCCAGCAGTGGGACAGGGGGAGAGACCCAGTACTTC. Protein sequence: CASSGTGGETQYF. Filled out from reference TRBV2 and TRBJ2-5, the complete variable domain reads EPEVTQTPSHQVTQMGQEVILRCVPISNHLYFYWYRQILGQKVEFLVSFYNNEISEKSEIFDDQFSVERPDGSNFTLKIRSTKLEDSAMYFCASSGTGGETQYFGPGTRLLVL.

The chain joins TRBV6-5 to TRBJ1-2, with 7 bases aligning to TRBD1. Unmatched junction bases numbered 10, after V lost 9 bases and J lost 0 bases. From germline, CDR1 is MNHEY and CDR2 SVGAGI. This CDR3 region has 15 residues. CDR3 DNA sequence: TGTGCCAGTAAAGTCTCCGGGACAGCTAACTATGGCTACACCTTC. Its protein product is CASKVSGTANYGYTF.

The chain links TRBV27 to TRBJ2-1; 12 nucleotides line up with TRBD2. The V gene's germline CDR1 is MNHEY and CDR2 SMNVEV (reference sequence). V was pared by 3 bases and J by 5 bases, with 8 bases of the junction left unmatched. There are 17 residues in the CDR3. The DNA for the CDR3 is TGTGCCAGCAGTTTTCGTGGACTAGCGGGGTCTCACAATGAGCAGTTCTTC. Protein product: CASSFRGLAGSHNEQFF.